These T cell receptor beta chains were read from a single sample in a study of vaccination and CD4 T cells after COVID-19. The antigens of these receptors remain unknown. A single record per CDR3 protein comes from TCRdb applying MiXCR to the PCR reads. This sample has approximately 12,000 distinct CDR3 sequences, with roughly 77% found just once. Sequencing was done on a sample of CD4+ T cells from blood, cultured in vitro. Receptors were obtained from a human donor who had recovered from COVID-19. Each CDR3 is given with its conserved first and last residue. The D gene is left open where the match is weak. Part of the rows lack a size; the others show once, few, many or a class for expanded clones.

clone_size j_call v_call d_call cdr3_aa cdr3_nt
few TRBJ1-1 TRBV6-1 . CASTRQSNTEAFF TGTGCCAGCACACGACAGAGTAACACTGAAGCTTTCTTT
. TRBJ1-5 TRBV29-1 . CSVWREGQPQHF TGCAGCGTTTGGAGGGAGGGTCAGCCCCAGCATTTT
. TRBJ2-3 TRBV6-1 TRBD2 CATKTSGSTTDTQYF TGTGCCACCAAAACTAGCGGGAGCACGACAGATACGCAGTATTTT
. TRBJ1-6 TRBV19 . CASSRGSSYNSPLHF TGTGCCAGTAGTCGGGGGAGCTCCTATAATTCACCCCTCCACTTT
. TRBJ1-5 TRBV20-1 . CSAATRTRYSNQPQHF TGCAGTGCCGCAACGAGGACACGTTATAGCAATCAGCCCCAGCATTTT
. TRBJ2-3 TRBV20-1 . CSARQGTDTQYF TGCAGTGCCAGACAGGGCACAGATACGCAGTATTTT
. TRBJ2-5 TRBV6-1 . CASSPIQAPRSQETQYF TGTGCCAGCAGCCCCATACAGGCTCCGAGGAGTCAAGAGACCCAGTACTTC
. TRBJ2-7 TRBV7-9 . CASSPKGTPYEQYF TGTGCCAGCAGCCCGAAGGGGACCCCATACGAGCAGTACTTC
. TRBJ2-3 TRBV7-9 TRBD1 CASSLEGGADTQYF TGTGCCAGCAGCTTAGAAGGGGGCGCAGATACGCAGTATTTT
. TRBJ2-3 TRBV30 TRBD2 CAWSELAGGADTQYF TGTGCCTGGAGCGAACTAGCGGGAGGTGCAGATACGCAGTATTTT
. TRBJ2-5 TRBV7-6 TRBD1 CASNLYPTGVGATQYF TGTGCCAGCAACCTTTACCCGACAGGGGTTGGAGCGACCCAGTACTTC
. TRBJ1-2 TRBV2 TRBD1 CASSENVGTAYGYTF TGTGCCAGCAGTGAAAACGTCGGGACAGCCTATGGCTACACCTTC
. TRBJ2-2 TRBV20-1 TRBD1 CSAIGQGAAGELFF TGCAGTGCTATTGGTCAGGGGGCGGCCGGGGAGCTGTTTTTT
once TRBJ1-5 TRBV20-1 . CSARDRSNQPQHF TGCAGTGCTCGCGACAGGAGCAATCAGCCCCAGCATTTT
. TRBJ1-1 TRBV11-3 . CASSLDGTSEAFF TGTGCCAGCAGCTTAGACGGGACCTCTGAAGCTTTCTTT
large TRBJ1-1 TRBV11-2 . CASSLGAGVGTEAFF TGTGCCAGCAGCTTAGGAGCAGGGGTTGGCACTGAAGCTTTCTTT
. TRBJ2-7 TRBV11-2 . CASSSPREHKIKYF TGTGCCAGCAGCTCCCCTAGGGAGCACAAGATAAAGTACTTC
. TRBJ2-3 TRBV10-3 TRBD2 CAISGTSGGTDTQYF TGTGCCATCAGTGGGACTAGCGGGGGCACAGATACGCAGTATTTT
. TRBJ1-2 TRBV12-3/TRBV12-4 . CASSLRANYGYTF TGTGCCAGCAGTTTAAGGGCGAACTATGGCTACACCTTC
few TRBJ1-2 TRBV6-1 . CASSPSLIRGGYTF TGTGCCAGCAGTCCATCGTTGATCCGGGGTGGCTACACCTTC
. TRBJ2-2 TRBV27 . CASSFYEKGSTGELFF TGTGCCAGCAGTTTTTATGAGAAGGGTAGCACCGGGGAGCTGTTTTTT
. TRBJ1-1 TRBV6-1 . CASSPIRGAEAFF TGTGCCAGCAGTCCGATAAGGGGGGCTGAAGCTTTCTTT
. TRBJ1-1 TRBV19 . CASSNRPGPHEAFF TGTGCCAGTAGTAACCGCCCGGGGCCCCATGAAGCTTTCTTT